A selection of T cell receptor beta chains follows, all from one sample in a study of cytomegalovirus exposure and HLA in healthy donors. Measured with immunoSEQ multiplex PCR; TCRdb has only the in-frame clones, and not every one. The data contain around 120,000 clones, about 80% of them singletons. The sequenced sample was PBMCs. The receptors shown here come from a male donor in good health and CMV-seronegative. CDR3s include the opening cysteine and the closing phenylalanine or tryptophan. A D gene is named only where the DNA matches it firmly.

v_gene: TRBV30; j_gene: TRBJ2-3; d_gene: TRBD2; CDR3aa: CAWSFGGGVSDTQYF
v_gene: TRBV10-3; j_gene: TRBJ1-1; d_gene: TRBD1; CDR3aa: CAIRGTGEAFF
v_gene: TRBV28; j_gene: TRBJ2-7; d_gene: -; CDR3aa: CASSFLRQYYEQYF
v_gene: TRBV7-9; j_gene: TRBJ2-5; d_gene: TRBD2; CDR3aa: CSSSLQLAGGQETQYF
v_gene: TRBV18; j_gene: TRBJ2-7; d_gene: TRBD2; CDR3aa: CASREVTSYEQYF
v_gene: TRBV6-1; j_gene: TRBJ1-5; d_gene: TRBD1; CDR3aa: CASSRDRGKQPQHF
v_gene: TRBV7-9; j_gene: TRBJ1-5; d_gene: -; CDR3aa: CASSPGNQPQHF
v_gene: TRBV6-1; j_gene: TRBJ2-5; d_gene: -; CDR3aa: CASSSLSGETQYF
v_gene: TRBV5-1; j_gene: TRBJ2-7; d_gene: TRBD1; CDR3aa: CASSYTGGESYEQYF
v_gene: TRBV5-4; j_gene: TRBJ2-5; d_gene: TRBD2; CDR3aa: CASSLGAGGTIQETQYF
v_gene: TRBV2; j_gene: TRBJ2-7; d_gene: -; CDR3aa: CASMYRASYEQYF
v_gene: TRBV2; j_gene: TRBJ2-3; d_gene: -; CDR3aa: CASSVEGVGTDTQYF
v_gene: TRBV30; j_gene: TRBJ1-2; d_gene: TRBD1; CDR3aa: CAWGTGTGYTF
v_gene: TRBV7-9; j_gene: TRBJ2-2; d_gene: TRBD1; CDR3aa: CAGEQGALNTGELFF
v_gene: TRBV7-2; j_gene: TRBJ1-1; d_gene: -; CDR3aa: CASSSSRGWNTEAFF
v_gene: TRBV7-2; j_gene: TRBJ2-7; d_gene: TRBD2; CDR3aa: CASSLFSGRNEQYF
v_gene: TRBV5-4; j_gene: TRBJ2-7; d_gene: -; CDR3aa: CASSLDSPYEQYF
v_gene: TRBV2; j_gene: TRBJ2-2; d_gene: TRBD1; CDR3aa: CASRQGQGFGELFF
v_gene: TRBV28; j_gene: TRBJ1-4; d_gene: -; CDR3aa: CASNPSVRDFRRKLFF
v_gene: TRBV30; j_gene: TRBJ1-2; d_gene: TRBD1; CDR3aa: CAGGGLGYGYTF
v_gene: TRBV5-5; j_gene: TRBJ1-4; d_gene: -; CDR3aa: CASSFRGTGEKLFF
v_gene: TRBV5-8; j_gene: TRBJ1-2; d_gene: -; CDR3aa: CASSYRSNYGYTF
v_gene: TRBV6-5; j_gene: TRBJ1-3; d_gene: -; CDR3aa: CASSYVRGISGNTIYF
v_gene: TRBV30; j_gene: TRBJ2-1; d_gene: -; CDR3aa: CAWKGPQTQPNEQFF
v_gene: TRBV6-1; j_gene: TRBJ2-1; d_gene: TRBD1; CDR3aa: CASSVGTETYNEQFF
v_gene: TRBV27; j_gene: TRBJ2-1; d_gene: TRBD2; CDR3aa: CASSLPGTSGSNEQFF
v_gene: TRBV14; j_gene: TRBJ1-1; d_gene: -; CDR3aa: CASSQDLQGGAFF
v_gene: TRBV6-4; j_gene: TRBJ2-1; d_gene: TRBD1; CDR3aa: CASSDGTGSNEQFF
v_gene: TRBV7-2; j_gene: TRBJ2-7; d_gene: -; CDR3aa: CASSLGRGTEQYF
v_gene: TRBV5-4; j_gene: TRBJ1-2; d_gene: -; CDR3aa: CASSLPRTASGKGYTF
v_gene: TRBV4-2; j_gene: TRBJ2-3; d_gene: TRBD2; CDR3aa: CASSQEGASGPTDTQYF
v_gene: TRBV2; j_gene: TRBJ2-1; d_gene: TRBD2; CDR3aa: CASSLGLAYEQFF
v_gene: TRBV27; j_gene: TRBJ2-4; d_gene: -; CDR3aa: CASSSGSGKNIQYF
v_gene: TRBV7-2; j_gene: TRBJ2-7; d_gene: TRBD2; CDR3aa: CASSLGTSEGREQYF
v_gene: TRBV11-2; j_gene: TRBJ2-1; d_gene: TRBD2; CDR3aa: CASSPRVTSGSGDEQFF
v_gene: TRBV30; j_gene: TRBJ2-7; d_gene: TRBD2; CDR3aa: CAWSVRPSGSSEQYF
v_gene: TRBV29-1; j_gene: TRBJ1-2; d_gene: -; CDR3aa: CSVEGRNYGYTF
v_gene: TRBV7-2; j_gene: TRBJ1-5; d_gene: -; CDR3aa: CASGGGNQPQHF
v_gene: TRBV6-5; j_gene: TRBJ1-1; d_gene: -; CDR3aa: CASSYNFGGLNTEAFF
v_gene: TRBV30; j_gene: TRBJ2-5; d_gene: TRBD1; CDR3aa: CAWSATGGGEQYF
v_gene: TRBV10-1; j_gene: TRBJ1-1; d_gene: -; CDR3aa: CASSESGGTEAFF
v_gene: TRBV4-2; j_gene: TRBJ2-7; d_gene: TRBD1; CDR3aa: CASSLDRGRYEQYF
v_gene: TRBV27; j_gene: TRBJ2-7; d_gene: -; CDR3aa: CASSPFPAGSYEQYF
v_gene: TRBV7-2; j_gene: TRBJ1-5; d_gene: TRBD1; CDR3aa: CASSPRTGNQPQHF
v_gene: TRBV5-1; j_gene: TRBJ2-5; d_gene: -; CDR3aa: CASSLGKGVRETQYF
v_gene: TRBV7-3; j_gene: TRBJ1-5; d_gene: -; CDR3aa: CASSLTGSQPQHF
v_gene: TRBV11-2; j_gene: TRBJ2-3; d_gene: TRBD2; CDR3aa: CASRPLAGAYWDTQYF
v_gene: TRBV28; j_gene: TRBJ2-1; d_gene: -; CDR3aa: CASREYRSPYNEQFF
v_gene: TRBV10-2; j_gene: TRBJ1-5; d_gene: TRBD1; CDR3aa: CASSVDRNPLRGQHF
v_gene: TRBV30; j_gene: TRBJ1-1; d_gene: -; CDR3aa: CAWDRNTEAFF
v_gene: TRBV7-2; j_gene: TRBJ1-4; d_gene: -; CDR3aa: CASSLPDFWSEKLFF
v_gene: TRBV10-3; j_gene: TRBJ2-3; d_gene: TRBD1; CDR3aa: CAISEGTGWRTDTQYF
v_gene: TRBV30; j_gene: TRBJ1-1; d_gene: -; CDR3aa: CAWTIERGGNTEAFF
v_gene: TRBV5-1; j_gene: TRBJ2-2; d_gene: -; CDR3aa: CASSLLGGRINTGELLF